A selection of T cell receptor beta chains follows, all from one sample in a study of T cells in Graves' hyperthyroidism and ophthalmopathy. In TCRdb, the multiplex PCR reads were re-called with MiXCR into one record per CDR3 protein. The sample carries about 580,000 distinct CDR3 sequences, roughly 50% recorded once. Specimen: peripheral blood or thyroid tissue (not recorded which). Receptors were obtained from a woman between 18 and 29 years old with Graves' hyperthyroidism. CDR3s include the opening cysteine and the closing phenylalanine or tryptophan. Each record gives: CDR3 protein, CDR3 DNA, D gene, J gene, clone size, V gene. D genes are given only for firm matches. Size is omitted from some rows. Given values are once, few, many or a class for expanded clones.

CDR3 protein: CATSTEPSTDTQYF
CDR3 DNA: TGTGCCACCAGCACCGAACCAAGCACAGATACGCAGTATTTT
D gene: -
J gene: TRBJ2-3
clone size: -
V gene: TRBV15

CDR3 protein: CSARLRQGRYNEQFF
CDR3 DNA: TGCAGTGCTAGATTACGGCAGGGGAGATACAATGAGCAGTTCTTT
D gene: -
J gene: TRBJ1-1
clone size: -
V gene: TRBV20-1

CDR3 protein: CSARDRGDAFF
CDR3 DNA: TGCAGTGCTAGGGACAGGGGGGACGCTTTCTTT
D gene: TRBD1
J gene: TRBJ1-1
clone size: -
V gene: TRBV20-1

CDR3 protein: CASSSAEDTEAFF
CDR3 DNA: TGTGCCAGCAGCTCGGCCGAGGACACTGAAGCTTTCTTT
D gene: -
J gene: TRBJ1-1
clone size: -
V gene: TRBV25-1

CDR3 protein: CASSLGQASNSPLHF
CDR3 DNA: TGCGCCAGCAGCCTTGGACAGGCCAGCAATTCACCCCTCCACTTT
D gene: TRBD1
J gene: TRBJ1-6
clone size: many
V gene: TRBV4-1

CDR3 protein: CASSPRSPGQGHEQYF
CDR3 DNA: TGTGCCAGTAGTCCCCGATCCCCGGGACAGGGCCACGAGCAGTACTTC
D gene: TRBD1
J gene: TRBJ2-7
clone size: -
V gene: TRBV19

CDR3 protein: CASSLYRVGNTIYF
CDR3 DNA: TGTGCCAGCAGCTTATACAGGGTTGGAAACACCATATATTTT
D gene: -
J gene: TRBJ1-3
clone size: many
V gene: TRBV7-9

CDR3 protein: CSVVTTSGSETQYF
CDR3 DNA: TGCAGCGTTGTTACGACTAGCGGGTCGGAGACCCAGTACTTC
D gene: TRBD2
J gene: TRBJ2-5
clone size: -
V gene: TRBV29-1

CDR3 protein: CASSPQGLDYGYTF
CDR3 DNA: TGTGCCAGCAGTCCTCAGGGATTGGACTATGGCTACACCTTC
D gene: -
J gene: TRBJ1-2
clone size: many
V gene: TRBV5-6

CDR3 protein: CATSDPGTGGYGYTF
CDR3 DNA: TGTGCCACCAGTGATCCCGGGACAGGGGGCTATGGCTACACCTTC
D gene: TRBD1
J gene: TRBJ1-2
clone size: -
V gene: TRBV24-1

CDR3 protein: CAGAPGQGQEKLFF
CDR3 DNA: TGTGCCGGCGCCCCGGGACAGGGGCAAGAAAAACTGTTTTTT
D gene: TRBD1
J gene: TRBJ1-4
clone size: -
V gene: TRBV7-2

CDR3 protein: CASSEGLGGEHF
CDR3 DNA: TGTGCCAGCAGCGAGGGGCTTGGGGGTGAGCATTTT
D gene: -
J gene: TRBJ1-5
clone size: -
V gene: TRBV9

CDR3 protein: CASSLSFAGEETQYF
CDR3 DNA: TGTGCCAGCAGCTTATCTTTTGCGGGAGAGGAGACCCAGTACTTC
D gene: TRBD2
J gene: TRBJ2-5
clone size: many
V gene: TRBV7-2

CDR3 protein: CSVEEGQGPGANVLTF
CDR3 DNA: TGCAGCGTTGAAGAAGGACAGGGACCTGGGGCCAACGTCCTGACTTTC
D gene: TRBD1
J gene: TRBJ2-6
clone size: -
V gene: TRBV29-1

CDR3 protein: CASSYVRDSYNEQFF
CDR3 DNA: TGTGCCAGCAGTTACGTCCGGGACAGTTACAATGAGCAGTTCTTC
D gene: TRBD1
J gene: TRBJ2-1
clone size: -
V gene: TRBV6-5

CDR3 protein: CASSQGGRGYEQYF
CDR3 DNA: TGCGCCAGCAGCCAAGGTGGGAGGGGCTACGAGCAGTACTTC
D gene: TRBD2
J gene: TRBJ2-7
clone size: many
V gene: TRBV4-1

CDR3 protein: CASSLTGSTGELFF
CDR3 DNA: TGTGCCAGCAGCTTAACTGGGTCCACCGGGGAGCTGTTTTTT
D gene: -
J gene: TRBJ2-2
clone size: many
V gene: TRBV7-9

CDR3 protein: CASKPGQTYEQYF
CDR3 DNA: TGTGCCAGCAAGCCGGGACAGACCTACGAGCAGTACTTC
D gene: TRBD1
J gene: TRBJ2-7
clone size: -
V gene: TRBV2

CDR3 protein: CASSQDSGGSGGELFF
CDR3 DNA: TGCGCCAGCAGCCAAGATTCGGGCGGGAGTGGCGGGGAGCTGTTTTTT
D gene: TRBD2
J gene: TRBJ2-2
clone size: many
V gene: TRBV4-3

CDR3 protein: CASSSPRTGPSGNTF
CDR3 DNA: TGTGCCAGTAGTTCACCACGGACAGGGCCCTCTGGAAACACCTTC
D gene: TRBD1
J gene: TRBJ1-2
clone size: -
V gene: TRBV19

CDR3 protein: CASSFGAENTEAFF
CDR3 DNA: TGTGCCAGCAGTTTTGGTGCGGAGAACACTGAAGCTTTCTTT
D gene: -
J gene: TRBJ1-1
clone size: many
V gene: TRBV12-3/TRBV12-4

CDR3 protein: CSVDTGVNTEAFF
CDR3 DNA: TGCAGCGTAGATACAGGGGTGAACACTGAAGCTTTCTTT
D gene: TRBD1
J gene: TRBJ1-1
clone size: once
V gene: TRBV29-1

CDR3 protein: CASTGLAGDEQYF
CDR3 DNA: TGTGCCAGCACGGGACTAGCGGGGGACGAGCAGTACTTC
D gene: TRBD2
J gene: TRBJ2-7
clone size: -
V gene: TRBV27

CDR3 protein: CASSLGRVELFF
CDR3 DNA: TGTGCCAGCAGCTTAGGCAGGGTGGAGCTGTTTTTT
D gene: -
J gene: TRBJ2-2
clone size: -
V gene: TRBV13

CDR3 protein: CASGPGRVNTEAFF
CDR3 DNA: TGTGCCAGCGGCCCAGGACGGGTGAACACTGAAGCTTTCTTT
D gene: -
J gene: TRBJ1-1
clone size: once
V gene: TRBV7-2

CDR3 protein: CSAPGFSNTGELFF
CDR3 DNA: TGCAGTGCTCCGGGGTTCTCGAACACCGGGGAGCTGTTTTTT
D gene: -
J gene: TRBJ2-2
clone size: many
V gene: TRBV20-1

CDR3 protein: CASGLARELFF
CDR3 DNA: TGTGCTAGTGGTTTGGCCCGGGAGCTGTTTTTT
D gene: -
J gene: TRBJ2-2
clone size: many
V gene: TRBV12-5

CDR3 protein: CNDRGREKLFF
CDR3 DNA: TGCAACGACAGGGGTCGAGAAAAACTGTTTTTT
D gene: TRBD1
J gene: TRBJ1-4
clone size: -
V gene: TRBV29-1

CDR3 protein: CASSSPTAYEQYF
CDR3 DNA: TGTGCCAGCAGTTCACCGACAGCCTACGAGCAGTACTTC
D gene: -
J gene: TRBJ2-7
clone size: few
V gene: TRBV27

CDR3 protein: CASSLGAAKETQYF
CDR3 DNA: TGTGCCAGCAGTTTAGGGGCGGCAAAGGAGACCCAGTACTTC
D gene: -
J gene: TRBJ2-5
clone size: -
V gene: TRBV25-1

CDR3 protein: CASSTTEGVYGYTF
CDR3 DNA: TGTGCCAGCAGCACCACCGAGGGGGTTTATGGCTACACCTTC
D gene: -
J gene: TRBJ1-2
clone size: -
V gene: TRBV7-2

CDR3 protein: CASSYLGAGDTEAFF
CDR3 DNA: TGTGCCAGCAGTTACCTCGGGGCAGGGGACACTGAAGCTTTCTTT
D gene: -
J gene: TRBJ1-1
clone size: many
V gene: TRBV6-6

CDR3 protein: CASSYDRTPYEQYF
CDR3 DNA: TGCGCCAGCAGTTACGACAGGACCCCCTACGAGCAGTACTTC
D gene: -
J gene: TRBJ2-7
clone size: -
V gene: TRBV5-1

CDR3 protein: CSATGGLHGYTF
CDR3 DNA: TGCAGTGCTACAGGGGGTTTGCATGGCTACACCTTC
D gene: TRBD1
J gene: TRBJ1-2
clone size: -
V gene: TRBV20-1

CDR3 protein: CAISGNGSSYTGELFF
CDR3 DNA: TGTGCCATCAGTGGCAACGGGAGTAGCTACACCGGGGAGCTGTTTTTT
D gene: -
J gene: TRBJ2-2
clone size: -
V gene: TRBV10-3

CDR3 protein: CAISEDLVETQYF
CDR3 DNA: TGTGCCATCAGTGAGGATCTAGTGGAGACCCAGTACTTC
D gene: -
J gene: TRBJ2-5
clone size: -
V gene: TRBV10-3